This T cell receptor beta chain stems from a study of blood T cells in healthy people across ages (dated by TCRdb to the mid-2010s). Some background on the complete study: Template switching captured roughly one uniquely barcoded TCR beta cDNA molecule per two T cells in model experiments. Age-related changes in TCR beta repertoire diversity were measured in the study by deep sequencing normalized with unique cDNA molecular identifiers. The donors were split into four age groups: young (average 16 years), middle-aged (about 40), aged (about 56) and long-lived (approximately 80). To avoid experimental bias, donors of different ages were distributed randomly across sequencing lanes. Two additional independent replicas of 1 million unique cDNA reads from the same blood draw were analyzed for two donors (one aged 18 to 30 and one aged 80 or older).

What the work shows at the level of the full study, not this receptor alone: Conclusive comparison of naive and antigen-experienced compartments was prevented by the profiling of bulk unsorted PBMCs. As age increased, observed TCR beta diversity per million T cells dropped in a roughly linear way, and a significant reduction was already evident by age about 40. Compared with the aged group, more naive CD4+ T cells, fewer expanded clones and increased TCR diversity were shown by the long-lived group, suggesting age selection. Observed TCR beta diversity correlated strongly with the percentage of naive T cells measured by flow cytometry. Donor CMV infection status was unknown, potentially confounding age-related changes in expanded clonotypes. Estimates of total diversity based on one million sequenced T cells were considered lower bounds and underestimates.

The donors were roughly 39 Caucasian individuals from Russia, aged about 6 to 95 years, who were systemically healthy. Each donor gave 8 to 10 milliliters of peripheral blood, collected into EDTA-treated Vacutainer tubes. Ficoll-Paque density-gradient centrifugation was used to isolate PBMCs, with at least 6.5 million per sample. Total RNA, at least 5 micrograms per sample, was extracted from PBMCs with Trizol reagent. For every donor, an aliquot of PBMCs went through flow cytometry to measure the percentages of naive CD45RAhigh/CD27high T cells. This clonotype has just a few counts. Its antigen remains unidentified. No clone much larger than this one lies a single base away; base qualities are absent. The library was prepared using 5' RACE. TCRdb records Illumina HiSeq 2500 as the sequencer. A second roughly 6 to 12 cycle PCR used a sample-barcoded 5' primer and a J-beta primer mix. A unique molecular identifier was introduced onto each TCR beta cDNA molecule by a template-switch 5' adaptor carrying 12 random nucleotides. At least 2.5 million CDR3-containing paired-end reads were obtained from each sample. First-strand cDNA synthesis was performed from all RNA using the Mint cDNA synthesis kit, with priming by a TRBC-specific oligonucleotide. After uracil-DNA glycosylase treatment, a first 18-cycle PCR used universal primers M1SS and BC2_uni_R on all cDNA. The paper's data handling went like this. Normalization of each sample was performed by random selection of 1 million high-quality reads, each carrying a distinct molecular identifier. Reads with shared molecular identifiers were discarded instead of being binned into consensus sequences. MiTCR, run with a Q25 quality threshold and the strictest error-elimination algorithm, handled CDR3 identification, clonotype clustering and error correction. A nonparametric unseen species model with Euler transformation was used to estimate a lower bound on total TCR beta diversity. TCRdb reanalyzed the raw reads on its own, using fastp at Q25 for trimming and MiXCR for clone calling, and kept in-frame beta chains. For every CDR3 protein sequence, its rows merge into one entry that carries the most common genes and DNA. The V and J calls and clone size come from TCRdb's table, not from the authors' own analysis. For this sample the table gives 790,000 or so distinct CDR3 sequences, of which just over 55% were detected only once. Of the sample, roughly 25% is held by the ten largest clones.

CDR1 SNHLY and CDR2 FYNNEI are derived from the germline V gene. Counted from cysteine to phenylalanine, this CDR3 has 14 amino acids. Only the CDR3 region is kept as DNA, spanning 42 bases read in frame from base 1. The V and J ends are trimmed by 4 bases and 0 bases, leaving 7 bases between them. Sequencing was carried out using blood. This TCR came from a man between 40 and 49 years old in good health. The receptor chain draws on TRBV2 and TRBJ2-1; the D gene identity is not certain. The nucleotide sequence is TGTGCCAGCAGTGTGGAGAGCTCCTACAATGAGCAGTTCTTC. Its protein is CASSVESSYNEQFF.